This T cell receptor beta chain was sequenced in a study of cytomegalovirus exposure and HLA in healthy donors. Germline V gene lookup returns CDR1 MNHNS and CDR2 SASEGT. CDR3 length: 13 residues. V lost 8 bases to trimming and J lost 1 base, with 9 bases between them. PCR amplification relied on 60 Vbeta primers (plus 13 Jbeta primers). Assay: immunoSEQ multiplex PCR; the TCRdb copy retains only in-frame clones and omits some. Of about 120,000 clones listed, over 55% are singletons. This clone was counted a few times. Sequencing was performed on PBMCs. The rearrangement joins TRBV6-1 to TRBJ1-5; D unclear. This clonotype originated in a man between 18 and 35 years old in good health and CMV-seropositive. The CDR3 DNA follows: TGTGCCAGCTACGGTTACAGCAATCAGCCCCAGCATTTT. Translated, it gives CASYGYSNQPQHF.